This T cell receptor (beta chain) was sequenced for a study of blood T cell repertoires in COVID-19. As originally analysed: Amplification of reference gene primers was used by the study to estimate nucleated cell counts. Some clones are missing from TCRdb's copy, which holds only in-frame ones; the method was immunoSEQ multiplex PCR. The V and J calls and clone size come from that table; D and trimming were worked out from the DNA. Here the sample spans more than 150,000 clones, about 86% being singletons. CDR1 and CDR2 from the germline V gene are MNHEY and SVGAGI. Trimming removed 10 bases from V and 14 bases from J, with 18 bases in between. This CDR3 region has 12 residues.

The source material was peripheral blood. This receptor was taken from a man in his fifties with active or convalescent COVID-19. The chain is built from TRBV6-5 and TRBJ1-6; D may be TRBD1 (6 bases). CDR3 region: CATTGPRRTLHF. The CDR3 DNA is TGTGCCACTACAGGGCCCCGTCGTACCCTCCACTTT.